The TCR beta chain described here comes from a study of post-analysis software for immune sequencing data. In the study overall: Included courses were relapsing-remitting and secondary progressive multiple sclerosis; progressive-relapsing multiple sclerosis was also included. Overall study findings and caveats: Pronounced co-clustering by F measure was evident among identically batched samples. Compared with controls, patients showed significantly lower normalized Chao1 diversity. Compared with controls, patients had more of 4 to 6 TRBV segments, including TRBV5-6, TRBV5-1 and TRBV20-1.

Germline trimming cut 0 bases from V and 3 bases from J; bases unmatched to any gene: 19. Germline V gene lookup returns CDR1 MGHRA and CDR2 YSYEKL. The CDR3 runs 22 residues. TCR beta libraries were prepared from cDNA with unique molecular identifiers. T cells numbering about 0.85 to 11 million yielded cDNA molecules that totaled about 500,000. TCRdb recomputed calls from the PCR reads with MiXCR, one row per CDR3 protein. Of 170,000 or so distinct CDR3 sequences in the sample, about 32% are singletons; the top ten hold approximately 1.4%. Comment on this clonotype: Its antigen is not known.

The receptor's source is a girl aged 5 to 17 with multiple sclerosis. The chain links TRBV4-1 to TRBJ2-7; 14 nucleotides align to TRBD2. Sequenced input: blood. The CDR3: CASSQEKAPVGTSGSSVYEQYF. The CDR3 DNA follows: TGCGCCAGCAGCCAAGAAAAAGCGCCGGTAGGGACTAGCGGGAGCTCGGTCTACGAGCAGTACTTC.